This T cell receptor (beta chain) was profiled in a study of radiotherapy plus CTLA-4 blockade in lung cancer. Patients with chemo-refractory metastatic non-small-cell lung cancer received focal radiation plus CTLA-4 blockade with ipilimumab. CDR3 length: 15 residues. The V gene's germline CDR1 is SGHAT and CDR2 FQNNGV. Trimming stripped 0 bases from V and 2 bases from J, with 10 bases between. Profiling relied on immunoSEQ multiplex PCR, and the TCRdb table lists in-frame clones only, not all of them. The table lists about 97,000 clones, 65% to 75% of them singletons. This clonotype was obtained from a human donor with non-small cell lung cancer who had a partial response to radiotherapy plus ipilimumab. Some clones in this sample may be carry-over from other donors' samples. The specimen comprised peripheral blood, sampled from a patient treated with radiotherapy plus ipilimumab. The V gene is TRBV11-2, the J gene TRBJ2-5, with D tentatively TRBD2 (5 bases). The CDR3 is CASSLELARQETQYF. The DNA of the CDR3 is TGTGCCAGCAGCTTAGAGCTAGCCAGACAAGAGACCCAGTACTTC.